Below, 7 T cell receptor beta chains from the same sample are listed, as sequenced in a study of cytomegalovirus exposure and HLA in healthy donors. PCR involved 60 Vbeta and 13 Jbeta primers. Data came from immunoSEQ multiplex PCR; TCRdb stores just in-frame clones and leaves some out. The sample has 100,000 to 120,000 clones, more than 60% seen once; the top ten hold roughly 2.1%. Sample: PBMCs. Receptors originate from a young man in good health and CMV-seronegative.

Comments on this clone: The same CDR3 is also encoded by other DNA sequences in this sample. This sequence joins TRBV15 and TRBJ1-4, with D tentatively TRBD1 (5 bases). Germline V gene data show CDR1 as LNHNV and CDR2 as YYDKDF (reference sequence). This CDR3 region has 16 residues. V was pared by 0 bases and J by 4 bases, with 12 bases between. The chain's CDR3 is CATSRDTLRGNEKLFF. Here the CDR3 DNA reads TGTGCCACCAGCAGAGACACCCTAAGGGGTAATGAAAAACTGTTTTTT.

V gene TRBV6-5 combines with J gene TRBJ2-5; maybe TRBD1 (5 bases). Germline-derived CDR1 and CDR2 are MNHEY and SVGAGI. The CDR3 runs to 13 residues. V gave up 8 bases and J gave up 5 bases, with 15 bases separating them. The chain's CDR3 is CASHPGAVETQYF. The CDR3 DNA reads TGTGCCAGCCACCCTGGGGCGGTCGAGACCCAGTACTTC.

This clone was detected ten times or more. The CDR3 DNA reads as TGTGCCAGCAGATCTAGCGGGACCCCGGAAGATGAGCAGTTCTTC. It specifies CASRSSGTPEDEQFF. The chain couples TRBV7-8 to TRBJ2-1; 9 bases are shared with TRBD2. The CDR3 has 15 residues. Germline V gives CDR1 SGHVS, CDR2 FQNEAQ. Trimming removed 6 bases from V and 8 bases from J; junction bases left unmatched: 11.

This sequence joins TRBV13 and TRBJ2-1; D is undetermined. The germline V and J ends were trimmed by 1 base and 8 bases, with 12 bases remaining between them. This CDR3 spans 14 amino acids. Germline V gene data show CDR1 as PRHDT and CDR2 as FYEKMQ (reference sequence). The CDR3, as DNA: TGTGCCAGCAGCTTAGAGAGTAGTTTCGATGAGCAGTTCTTC. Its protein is CASSLESSFDEQFF.

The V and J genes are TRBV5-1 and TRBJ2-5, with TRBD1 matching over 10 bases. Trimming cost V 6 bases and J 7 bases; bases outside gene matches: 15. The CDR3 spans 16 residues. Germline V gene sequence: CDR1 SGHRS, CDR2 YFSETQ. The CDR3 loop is CASTYSGQGSIGTQYF. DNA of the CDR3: TGCGCCAGCACCTACTCGGGACAGGGGTCCATCGGGACCCAGTACTTC.

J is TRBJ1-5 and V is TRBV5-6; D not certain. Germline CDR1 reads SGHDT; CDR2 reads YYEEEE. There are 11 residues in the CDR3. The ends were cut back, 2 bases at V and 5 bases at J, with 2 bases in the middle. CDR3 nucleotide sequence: TGTGCCAGCAGCTTCGATCAGCCCCAGCATTTT. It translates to CASSFDQPQHF.

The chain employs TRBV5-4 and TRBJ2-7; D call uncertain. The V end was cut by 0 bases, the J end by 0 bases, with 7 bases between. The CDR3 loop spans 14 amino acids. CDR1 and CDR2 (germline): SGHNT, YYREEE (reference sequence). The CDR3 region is CASSLGGSSYEQYF. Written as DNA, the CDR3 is TGTGCCAGCAGCTTGGGAGGCAGCTCCTACGAGCAGTACTTC. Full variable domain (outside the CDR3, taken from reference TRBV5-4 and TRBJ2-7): ETGVTQSPTHLIKTRGQQVTLRCSSQSGHNTVSWYQQALGQGPQFIFQYYREEENGRGNFPPRFSGLQFPNYSSELNVNALELDDSALYLCASSLGGSSYEQYFGPGTRLTVT.